Each of the 2 T cell receptor beta chains below was sequenced from the same sample in a study of a mutant IDH1 vaccine in newly diagnosed glioma. As for time point: week 5, during vaccination. Topical imiquimod accompanied each vaccine dose, which consisted of 300 ug of mutant IDH1 20-mer peptide. Repertoires were generated with immunoSEQ multiplex PCR, while TCRdb's copy carries only in-frame clones and drops some. The sample consists of fewer than 70,000 clones, about nine tenths of them appearing once. These receptors are not linked to any known antigen. Sequencing was performed on PBMCs, taken from a glioma patient whose treatment included an IDH1 peptide vaccine. These receptors originate from a woman aged 40-49 years with glioma.

The V and J genes are TRBV15 and TRBJ1-1; unclear D gene. Between the trimmed V and J ends, which lost 0 bases and 4 bases, there was a span of 12 bases. Germline CDR1 LNHNV, CDR2 YYDKDF (reference sequence). This CDR3 comprises 15 residues. The CDR3 nucleotides read TGTGCCACCAGCAGAGATGGAGGGTTAACCACTGAAGCTTTCTTT. Translated: CATSRDGGLTTEAFF.

The rearrangement uses TRBV10-2 and TRBJ2-7; 10 positions match TRBD1. The CDR3 spans 15 residues. J was trimmed by 4 bases and V by 3 bases; bases with no gene match: 6. Germline V lookup: CDR1 WSHSY, CDR2 SAAADI. CDR3 DNA sequence: TGCGCCAGCAGTGATTCCGGGACAGGGGCGTACGAGCAGTACTTC. It encodes CASSDSGTGAYEQYF.